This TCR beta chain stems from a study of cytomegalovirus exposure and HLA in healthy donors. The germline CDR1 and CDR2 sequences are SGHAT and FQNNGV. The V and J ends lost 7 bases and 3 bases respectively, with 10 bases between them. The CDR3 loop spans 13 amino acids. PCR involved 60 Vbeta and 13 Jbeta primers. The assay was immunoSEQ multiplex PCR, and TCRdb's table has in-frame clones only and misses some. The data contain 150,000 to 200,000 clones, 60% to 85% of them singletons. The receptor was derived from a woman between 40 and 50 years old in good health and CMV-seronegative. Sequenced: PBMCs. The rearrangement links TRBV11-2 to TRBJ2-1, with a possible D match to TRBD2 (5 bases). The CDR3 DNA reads TGTGCCAGCACCCTAGCTAGCTACAATGAGCAGTTCTTC. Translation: CASTLASYNEQFF.